The 12 T cell receptor beta chains listed next were all sequenced from one sample in a study of siplizumab effects on memory and regulatory T cells. The assay was immunoSEQ multiplex PCR, and TCRdb's table has in-frame clones only and misses some. The sample includes roughly 60,000 clones, 80% to 95% of them seen just once. The sample comprised CD8+ T cells sorted from blood. These receptors were obtained from a human donor in good health.

The chain has TRBV7-8 and TRBJ2-7; 10 bases are a match to TRBD2. With V trimmed by 1 base and J by 3 bases, 3 bases remained unmatched. The CDR3 is 15 residues long. The germline gives CDR1 SGHVS, CDR2 FQNEAQ. The CDR3 DNA sequence: TGTGCCAGCAGCTTAGGTACTAGCGGGAACTACGAGCAGTACTTC. It translates to CASSLGTSGNYEQYF.

The V gene is TRBV29-1, the J gene TRBJ2-1; 9 bases fit TRBD2. The germline V gene has CDR1 SQVTM and CDR2 ANQGSEA. The CDR3 runs 14 residues. V was pared by 6 bases and J by 4 bases, with 7 bases of the junction left unmatched. The CDR3 DNA reads TGCAGCGTCCCGGGACTAGCCCTATACAATGAGCAGTTCTTC. As protein: CSVPGLALYNEQFF.

The chain joins TRBV5-1 to TRBJ2-3, with 7 bases matching TRBD1. The germline V gene encodes CDR1 SGHRS and CDR2 YFSETQ. The CDR3 sequence is 17 residues long. Unmatched junction bases numbered 17, after V lost 4 bases and J lost 6 bases. The CDR3 DNA reads TGCGCCAGCAGCCTCGGACAGGAGAGAAGCCCGTTCGATACGCAGTATTTT. Its translation is CASSLGQERSPFDTQYF. The full variable domain, with the rest looked up from reference TRBV5-1 and TRBJ2-3, is KAGVTQTPRYLIKTRGQQVTLSCSPISGHRSVSWYQQTPGQGLQFLFEYFSETQRNKGNFPGRFSGRQFSNSRSEMNVSTLELGDSALYLCASSLGQERSPFDTQYFGPGTRLTVL.

V usage is TRBV4-1 and J usage is TRBJ2-3; no firm D call. The ends were cut back, 1 base at V and 0 bases at J, with 11 bases in the middle. This CDR3 has 16 amino acids. The germline CDR1 and CDR2 sequences are MGHRA and YSYEKL. The CDR3 region has the DNA TGCGCCAGCAGCCAAGCTCTCGTTTCTAGCACAGATACGCAGTATTTT. Translating gives CASSQALVSSTDTQYF.

This clone was counted a single time. This chain uses TRBV18 with TRBJ2-3; a possible D gene is TRBD1 (6 bases). The CDR3 is made up of 15 amino acids. Germline-derived CDR1 and CDR2 are KGHSH and LQKENI. Trimming left V 4 bases short and J 2 bases short, with 13 bases between. The chain's CDR3 is CASSQTDSFTDTQYF. CDR3 nucleotide sequence: TGTGCCAGCTCACAAACGGACAGCTTCACAGATACGCAGTATTTT.

The chain joins TRBV6-1 to TRBJ1-6, with D unclear. V dropped 3 bases and J dropped 15 bases, with 24 bases sitting between them. Germline-derived CDR1 and CDR2 are MNHNS and SASEGT. This CDR3 has 16 residues. The CDR3 here is CASSDESGHLFSVLHF. The CDR3, as DNA: TGTGCCAGCAGTGACGAATCGGGCCACTTATTTTCGGTCCTCCACTTT.

The chain employs TRBV15 and TRBJ2-4, with 9 bases aligning to TRBD1. Germline V lookup: CDR1 LNHNV, CDR2 YYDKDF (reference sequence). This CDR3 region has 14 residues. Unmatched junction bases numbered 6, after V lost 4 bases and J lost 8 bases. CDR3 loop: CATSTQGARDIQYF. The CDR3 nucleotides read TGTGCCACCAGCACACAGGGGGCTCGGGACATTCAGTACTTC.

The rearrangement uses TRBV27 and TRBJ2-5; 7 bases line up with TRBD2. In germline, CDR1 is MNHEY, CDR2 SMNVEV (reference sequence). With V trimmed by 2 bases and J by 5 bases, 8 bases remained unmatched. The CDR3 consists of 15 residues. The CDR3 sequence is CASSLRGSGWETQYF. The CDR3 region has the DNA TGTGCCAGCAGTTTACGCGGGAGTGGGTGGGAGACCCAGTACTTC.

The chain links TRBV11-3 to TRBJ2-1, with 7 bases matching TRBD2. J lost 3 bases, V lost 3 bases, and 8 bases had no gene match. This CDR3 is 16 amino acids long. CDR1 and CDR2 from the germline V gene are SGHNT and YENEEA. The CDR3 DNA reads as TGTGCCAGCAGCTTTTGGGAGGGAGGCCACTACAATGAGCAGTTCTTC. Protein sequence: CASSFWEGGHYNEQFF.

The genes are TRBV10-2 and TRBJ2-1; perhaps TRBD2 as D (6 bases). With 6 bases removed from V and 1 base from J, the gap between germline ends came to 13 bases. The germline V gene encodes CDR1 WSHSY and CDR2 SAAADI. The CDR3 contains 15 residues. CDR3 residues: CASRIGTPSYNEQFF. As DNA, the CDR3 is TGCGCCAGCAGGATCGGGACTCCGTCCTACAATGAGCAGTTCTTC.

As DNA, the CDR3 is TGCGCCAGCAGTGAATCAGCGGGAGGGACCTACGAGCAGTACTTC. It encodes CASSESAGGTYEQYF. This chain joins TRBV10-2 and TRBJ2-7; 10 positions match TRBD2. With 3 bases clipped from V and 2 bases from J, the junction kept 4 bases outside the gene matches. CDR3 length: 15 amino acids. CDR1 WSHSY and CDR2 SAAADI come from the germline V gene.

The V gene is TRBV4-2, the J gene TRBJ2-3; TRBD2 aligns across 8 bases. The CDR3 is 17 residues long. The germline V gene encodes CDR1 LGHNA and CDR2 YNFKEQ. The ends lost 6 bases at V and 2 bases at J; junction bases unmatched: 13. The CDR3 DNA sequence: TGTGCCAGCAGTCAGACCCACAGCGGGAGTTTCACAGATACGCAGTATTTT. Its protein product is CASSQTHSGSFTDTQYF.